Below, 20 T cell receptor beta chains from the same sample are listed, as sequenced in a study of blood T cell repertoires in COVID-19. Sequencing was performed with immunoSEQ multiplex PCR; in TCRdb, only in-frame clones are kept and a portion is missing. Found here are about 23,000 clones, over 75% of them singletons; the top ten hold approximately 21%. Material for sequencing was peripheral blood. These receptors all stem from a man aged 70 or older in a cohort sampled during active COVID-19.

The V and J genes are TRBV7-2 and TRBJ2-1, with TRBD2 matching 9 bases. The CDR3 has 15 residues. V dropped 1 base and J dropped 7; count of bases not matched to a gene: 5. CDR1 and CDR2 from the germline V gene are SGHTA and FQGNSA. CDR3 bases: TGTGCCAGCAGCTTAGTTAGCGGGAGAGATAATGAGCAGTTCTTC. It is translated as CASSLVSGRDNEQFF.

The chain uses TRBV5-8 and TRBJ2-3, with D possibly being TRBD2 (6 bases). This CDR3 is 16 amino acids long. Germline V lookup: CDR1 SGHTS, CDR2 YDEGEE. V was trimmed by 7 bases and J by 1 base, leaving 19 bases between them. In nucleotides, the CDR3 is TGTGCCAGCGGGGCGGGACTGATCCGTGGCACAGATACGCAGTATTTT. Its protein product is CASGAGLIRGTDTQYF.

The rearrangement uses TRBV6-2 or TRBV6-3 and TRBJ2-7; a weak D match, TRBD2 (6 bases). Trimming took 2 bases from V and 2 from J, leaving 10 bases between them. Germline CDR1 is MNHEY and CDR2 is SVGEGT. There are 14 residues in the CDR3. The CDR3 nucleotides read TGTGCCAGCAGTTACGGGGGGTCAACCTACGAGCAGTACTTC. Its protein is CASSYGGSTYEQYF.

The chain uses TRBV23-1 and TRBJ2-7; 8 bases are shared with TRBD1. TRBV23-1 is noted as an ORF with a role that remains uncertain. This CDR3 contains 14 residues. J lost 4 bases, V lost 3 bases, and 5 bases had no gene match. The CDR3 loop reads CASSQSDRAYEQYF. The CDR3 DNA is TGCGCCAGCAGTCAGTCGGACAGGGCTTACGAGCAGTACTTC.

The table lists this clone with a few counts. The CDR3, as DNA: TGTGCCAGCAGACCTCAGGGTAACTCTGGAAACACCATATATTTT. Translated, it gives CASRPQGNSGNTIYF. The J gene is TRBJ1-3, the V gene TRBV7-9, with a possible D match to TRBD1 (5 bases). The V end was cut by 6 bases, the J end by 0 bases, with 12 bases between. CDR3 length equals 15 residues. Germline CDR1 SEHNR, CDR2 FQNEAQ (reference sequence).

This chain joins TRBV5-1 and TRBJ2-6; D is perhaps TRBD2 (5 bases). The V gene's germline CDR1 is SGHRS and CDR2 YFSETQ. Trimming stripped 0 bases from V and 0 bases from J, with 19 bases between. The length of the CDR3 is 20 residues. CDR3 nucleotide sequence: TGCGCCAGCAGCTTGGCTAGTTACCGGACGGGGAGCTCTGGGGCCAACGTCCTGACTTTC. This codes for CASSLASYRTGSSGANVLTF.

CDR3 coding DNA: TGTGCCAGCAGTTTGCTACCTAACTATGGCTACACCTTC. This encodes CASSLLPNYGYTF. This rearrangement joins TRBV12-3 or TRBV12-4 to TRBJ1-2; D remains unclear. This CDR3 has 13 amino acids. Between the trimmed V and J ends, which lost 3 bases and 0 bases, there was a span of 5 bases.

This chain joins TRBV18 and TRBJ2-5, with D perhaps TRBD1 (6 bases). The germline gives CDR1 KGHSH, CDR2 LQKENI. The CDR3 covers 14 residues. Trimming took 6 bases from V and 5 from J, leaving 16 bases between them. The CDR3 loop reads CASSPGRGWETQYF. The DNA for the CDR3 is TGTGCCAGCTCGCCGGGCAGGGGCTGGGAGACCCAGTACTTC. Based on the CDR3 plus reference TRBV18 and TRBJ2-5, the full variable domain is NAGVMQNPRHLVRRRGQEARLRCSPMKGHSHVYWYRQLPEEGLKFMVYLQKENIIDESGMPKERFSAEFPKEGPSILRIQQVVRGDSAAYFCASSPGRGWETQYFGPGTRLLVL.

This chain connects TRBV6-4 to TRBJ1-1; perhaps TRBD1 as D (6 bases). V lost 9 bases to trimming and J lost 1 base, with 12 bases between them. There are 13 residues in the CDR3. Germline V gene lookup returns CDR1 MRHNA and CDR2 SNTAGT. The CDR3 loop is CASSRQANTEAFF. In nucleotides, the CDR3 is TGTGCCAGTTCGAGACAGGCGAACACTGAAGCTTTCTTT.

The chain employs TRBV7-8 and TRBJ2-7; 10 positions agree with TRBD2. The CDR3 consists of 15 residues. Germline loops: CDR1 SGHVS, CDR2 FQNEAQ. J gave up 1 base and V 2 bases, and 2 bases lay outside the gene matches. CDR3 sequence: CASSLSLAGSYEQYF. Written as DNA, the CDR3 is TGTGCCAGCAGCTTATCACTAGCGGGATCCTACGAGCAGTACTTC. The complete variable domain, with remaining parts taken from reference TRBV7-8 and TRBJ2-7, reads GAGVSQSPRYKVAKRGQDVALRCDPISGHVSLFWYQQALGQGPEFLTYFQNEAQLDKSGLPSDRFFAERPEGSVSTLKIQRTQQEDSAVYLCASSLSLAGSYEQYFGPGTRLTVT.

The rearrangement joins TRBV4-2 to TRBJ2-2, with D maybe TRBD2 (5 bases). The CDR3 extends over 16 amino acids. V gave up 2 bases and J gave up 5 bases, with 15 bases separating them. Germline CDR1 is LGHNA and CDR2 is YNFKEQ. The CDR3 region has the DNA TGTGCCAGCAGCCAATATCACGGGGTCGGGACCGGGGAGCTGTTTTTT. It specifies CASSQYHGVGTGELFF.

The chain employs TRBV7-6 and TRBJ2-5; maybe TRBD2 (5 bases). Germline CDR1 is SGHVS and CDR2 is FNYEAQ. V lost 5 bases and J lost 5, with 21 bases in between. The CDR3 totals 16 residues. CDR3: CASSPMVGRGHETQYF. CDR3 in DNA: TGTGCCAGCAGCCCCATGGTAGGGAGAGGTCATGAGACCCAGTACTTC.

This clone appeared a single time. This rearrangement joins TRBV6-1 to TRBJ2-7; a possible D gene is TRBD1 (6 bases). Germline V gene data show CDR1 as MNHNS and CDR2 as SASEGT. V lost 1 base and J lost 2, with 9 bases in between. The CDR3 totals 14 residues. The CDR3 protein is CASSEEGDTYEQYF. The CDR3 coding sequence is TGTGCCAGCAGTGAAGAGGGGGACACCTACGAGCAGTACTTC.

The sample holds one count of this clone. The chain recombines TRBV7-8 with TRBJ2-7; the match to TRBD1 covers 10 bases. The CDR3 sequence is 17 residues long. Germline assignment: CDR1 SGHVS and CDR2 FQNEAQ. Trimming cost V 8 bases and J 6 bases; bases outside gene matches: 19. CDR3 bases: TGTGCCAGCGGCGGGGACAGGGGTCCCCGTTACCGACCCGAGCAGTACTTC. Amino acids: CASGGDRGPRYRPEQYF.

Only one count was recorded for this clone. The V and J genes are TRBV2 and TRBJ1-2; D is perhaps TRBD1 (6 bases). The CDR3 extends over 13 amino acids. Trimming removed 7 bases at V and 2 bases at J, with 11 bases between. The germline V gene encodes CDR1 SNHLY and CDR2 FYNNEI. The CDR3 nucleotides read TGTGCCAGCACCCAGACAGGAAACTATGGCTACACCTTC. Translated, it gives CASTQTGNYGYTF.

V gene TRBV5-1 combines with J gene TRBJ2-5; TRBD1 matches at 9 bases. The CDR3 totals 16 residues. Germline values: CDR1 SGHRS, CDR2 YFSETQ. The V gene end was trimmed by 4 bases and the J gene end by 0 bases; junction bases not matched to a gene: 7. CDR3 protein: CASSPGTGIDQETQYF. CDR3 DNA sequence: TGCGCCAGCAGCCCCGGGACAGGGATCGACCAAGAGACCCAGTACTTC.

The chain combines TRBV2 with TRBJ1-1; D gene ambiguous. Germline loops: CDR1 SNHLY, CDR2 FYNNEI. Trimming removed 0 bases from V and 4 bases from J, with 12 bases in between. The CDR3 consists of 15 residues. As DNA, the CDR3 is TGTGCCAGCAGTGAAGCGGAGGTGTGGGGCACTGAAGCTTTCTTT. It codes for CASSEAEVWGTEAFF.

Here the CDR3 DNA reads TGTGCCAGCAGTGAAGCTTCATCAGGGAACTATGGCTACACCTTC. Amino acid sequence: CASSEASSGNYGYTF. The V call is TRBV6-1, the J call TRBJ1-2, with D possibly matching TRBD1 (5 bases). This CDR3 has 15 residues. Trimming pared 0 bases from V and 2 bases from J, leaving 10 bases between. Germline V gene lookup returns CDR1 MNHNS and CDR2 SASEGT.

The rearrangement uses TRBV6-6 and TRBJ2-2; 14 nucleotides align to TRBD2. Germline CDR1 and CDR2: MNHNY and SVGAGI (reference sequence). V lost 4 bases and J lost 6; bases outside the gene matches: 1. The CDR3 contains 15 residues. In DNA form, the CDR3 reads TGTGCCAGCAGTTTGACTAGCGGGAGGGCCGGGGAGCTGTTTTTT. This codes for CASSLTSGRAGELFF.

This chain connects TRBV28 to TRBJ1-2; maybe TRBD1 (6 bases). V was cut by 7 bases and J by 4 bases, with 16 bases left in between. CDR3 length: 14 residues. Looked up from germline, CDR1 is MDHEN and CDR2 is SYDVKM. The chain's CDR3 is CASTLQGSAYGYTF. CDR3 bases: TGTGCCAGCACTCTACAGGGCTCTGCCTATGGCTACACCTTC.